These 25 T cell receptor beta chains were all obtained from the same sample, sequenced in a study of CD8 T cells in Susac syndrome. Roughly 0.5 to 1 ug RNA was reverse transcribed with random hexamers. TCRdb passed the immunoSEQ multiplex PCR reads through MiXCR, listing each CDR3 protein once. This sample has 100,000 to 150,000 distinct CDR3 sequences, with roughly 93% found just once. The sample comprised CD8+ T cells from PBMCs. All receptors come from a human donor with multiple sclerosis.

The chain has TRBV23-1 and TRBJ1-2; D might be TRBD1 (5 bases). TRBV23-1 carries the ORF label, with uncertain function. V was clipped by 3 bases and J by 8 bases, with 31 bases between them. CDR3 length: 19 residues. The CDR3 DNA sequence: TGCGCCAGCAGTCATGAAATGGGGGACCGAAGGCTTAATCGGGAAGGCTACACCTTC. It encodes CASSHEMGDRRLNREGYTF.

This sequence joins TRBV6-1 and TRBJ2-7; unclear D gene. This CDR3 comprises 13 residues. CDR1 and CDR2 (germline): MNHNS, SASEGT. V was pared by 1 base and J by 2 bases, with 6 bases between. The CDR3 is CASSEDSPYEQYF. CDR3 coding DNA: TGTGCCAGCAGTGAAGACAGCCCCTACGAGCAGTACTTC.

The V gene is TRBV28, the J gene TRBJ1-6; D might be TRBD1 (5 bases). V was cut by 6 bases and J by 5 bases, with 14 bases left in between. The CDR3 sequence is 15 residues long. Per the germline V gene, CDR1 is MDHEN and CDR2 is SYDVKM. Here the CDR3 DNA reads TGTGCCAGCAGCTGGGGCAGGGTCGATAATTCACCCCTCCACTTT. Translation gives CASSWGRVDNSPLHF.

In DNA form, the CDR3 reads TGCGCCAGCAGCCAAGAGAGAGCGGACACAGATACGCAGTATTTT. Protein: CASSQERADTDTQYF. This rearrangement joins TRBV4-1 to TRBJ2-3; maybe TRBD2 (5 bases). Germline assignment: CDR1 MGHRA and CDR2 YSYEKL. CDR3 size: 15 residues. With 0 bases removed from V and 2 bases from J, the gap between germline ends came to 9 bases.

J is TRBJ2-7 and V is TRBV4-1; tentative D call: TRBD2 (6 bases). The germline V gene encodes CDR1 MGHRA and CDR2 YSYEKL. V was shortened by 1 base and J by 0 bases, with 10 bases between the two germline ends. The CDR3 has 15 amino acids. CDR3: CASSQVPGLSYEQYF. CDR3 bases: TGCGCCAGCAGCCAAGTTCCGGGACTCTCCTACGAGCAGTACTTC.

The rearrangement uses TRBV6-5 and TRBJ2-7, with 14 positions matching TRBD2. The V gene's germline CDR1 is MNHEY and CDR2 SVGAGI. CDR3 length: 14 residues. V lost 5 bases to trimming and J lost 9 bases; unmatched junction nucleotides: 6. In DNA form, the CDR3 reads TGTGCCAGCAGTACGACTAGCGGGGGGGCAGGGCAGTACTTC. Protein product: CASSTTSGGAGQYF.

This clonotype was detected only once. In DNA, the CDR3 is TGTGCCAGCAGCAATACAGGGGTGAATCCTAACTATGGCTACACCTTC. Its protein is CASSNTGVNPNYGYTF. The rearrangement uses TRBV7-9 and TRBJ1-2; 7 positions match TRBD1. The CDR3 extends over 16 amino acids. Unmatched junction bases numbered 9, after V lost 5 bases and J lost 0 bases. The germline V gene encodes CDR1 SEHNR and CDR2 FQNEAQ (reference sequence).

V gene TRBV4-1 combines with J gene TRBJ1-5, with 7 bases fitting TRBD1. V was clipped by 0 bases and J by 0 bases; unmatched bases: 11. The CDR3 loop spans 19 amino acids. Germline V gene sequence: CDR1 MGHRA, CDR2 YSYEKL. CDR3 sequence: CASSQEITGGQLSNQPQHF. DNA of the CDR3: TGCGCCAGCAGCCAAGAAATAACCGGGGGACAGCTTAGCAATCAGCCCCAGCATTTT.

This clonotype was recorded once. J is TRBJ2-3 and V is TRBV12-3 or TRBV12-4; D possibly corresponds to TRBD1 (7 bases). V was clipped by 5 bases and J by 5 bases, with 14 bases between them. The length of the CDR3 is 14 residues. The DNA of the CDR3 is TGTGCCAGCAGTCCGGCAGGGGGGATAGATACGCAGTATTTT. It translates to CASSPAGGIDTQYF.

The rearrangement uses TRBV21-1 and TRBJ1-3; the table calls TRBD1, which could not be checked here. TRBV21-1 is assigned pseudogene status. This CDR3 has 16 amino acids. The DNA of the CDR3 is TGTGCCACCAAATATTCACCGAGGGGGCCTGGAAACACCATATATTTT. This encodes CATKYSPRGPGNTIYF.

This chain connects TRBV27 to TRBJ2-7; D perhaps matches TRBD1 (6 bases). The CDR3 sequence is 13 residues long. The V end was cut by 3 bases, the J end by 5 bases, with 11 bases between. Germline loops: CDR1 MNHEY, CDR2 SMNVEV (reference sequence). CDR3 bases: TGTGCCAGCAGTTTCAGGGGTTACCACGAGCAGTACTTC. This codes for CASSFRGYHEQYF.

This chain links TRBV7-2 with TRBJ2-3, with D perhaps matching TRBD2 (5 bases). V was clipped by 5 bases and J by 1 base, with 16 bases between them. This CDR3 has 16 residues. CDR1 is SGHTA and CDR2 is FQGNSA in the germline V gene. CDR3 coding DNA: TGTGCCAGCAGCCTGGAGGAACCGCCCCGCACAGATACGCAGTATTTT. Its protein is CASSLEEPPRTDTQYF.

In its sample, this clonotype was seen once. This chain connects TRBV11-2 to TRBJ2-5; D possibly uses TRBD1 or TRBD2 (5 bases each). The germline V gene has CDR1 SGHAT and CDR2 FQNNGV. The CDR3 extends over 14 amino acids. The germline V and J ends were trimmed by 1 base and 7 bases, with 13 bases remaining between them. CDR3 nucleotides: TGTGCCAGCAGCTTAGGTGGGGACGCCGTGACCCAGTACTTC. Its protein is CASSLGGDAVTQYF. Full variable domain (outside the CDR3, taken from reference TRBV11-2 and TRBJ2-5): EAGVAQSPRYKIIEKRQSVAFWCNPISGHATLYWYQQILGQGPKLLIQFQNNGVVDDSQLPKDRFSAERLKGVDSTLKIQPAKLEDSAVYLCASSLGGDAVTQYFGPGTRLLVL.

The chain employs TRBV6-5 and TRBJ2-5; D unresolved. The CDR3 extends over 15 amino acids. V was trimmed by 0 bases and J by 3 bases, leaving 11 bases between them. Looked up from germline, CDR1 is MNHEY and CDR2 is SVGAGI. DNA of the CDR3: TGTGCCAGCAGTTACTCGAAGGCAGTAAAAGAGACCCAGTACTTC. Translated, it gives CASSYSKAVKETQYF.

The gene calls are TRBV7-9 and TRBJ2-6; D call uncertain. Germline V CDR1 and CDR2: SEHNR, FQNEAQ (reference sequence). This CDR3 has 17 residues. This CDR3 reads CGALPLTRASGANVLTF. CDR3 in DNA: TGTGGCGCCCTACCCCTGACAAGGGCCTCTGGGGCCAACGTCCTGACTTTC.

The rearrangement links TRBV4-1 to TRBJ1-3, with a weak D call TRBD1 (5 bases). V gave up 5 bases and J gave up 4 bases, with 15 bases separating them. The V gene's germline CDR1 is MGHRA and CDR2 YSYEKL. CDR3 size: 15 residues. The CDR3 region is CASSSEGSAGNTIYF. The DNA of the CDR3 is TGCGCCAGCAGCTCGGAGGGGTCGGCGGGAAACACCATATATTTT.

The chain has TRBV7-8 and TRBJ2-1; D could derive from TRBD1 or TRBD2 (5 bases each). V was pared by 3 bases and J by 7 bases, with 10 bases between. This CDR3 spans 13 amino acids. Germline V CDR1 and CDR2: SGHVS, FQNEAQ. The CDR3 loop is CASSLRGNNEQFF. The CDR3, as DNA: TGTGCCAGCAGCTTGAGGGGTAATAATGAGCAGTTCTTC.

The chain is built from TRBV27 and TRBJ2-3; 15 bases match TRBD2. Germline loops: CDR1 MNHEY, CDR2 SMNVEV (reference sequence). The ends lost 10 bases at V and 6 bases at J; junction bases unmatched: 14. The CDR3 extends over 17 amino acids. CDR3 nucleotide sequence: TGTGCCACAGGACTAGCGGGAGGGCCTTTGTCGTCCGATACGCAGTATTTT. Translating it yields CATGLAGGPLSSDTQYF.

This sequence joins TRBV2 and TRBJ1-1; D perhaps matches TRBD1 (6 bases). Trimming removed 8 bases at V and 0 bases at J, with 19 bases between. CDR3 size: 16 residues. The V gene's germline CDR1 is SNHLY and CDR2 FYNNEI. In DNA, the CDR3 is TGTGCCAGCGTCCTCGGGGGCCTTAGGGTGAACACTGAAGCTTTCTTT. Its protein is CASVLGGLRVNTEAFF.

Concerning this clonotype itself: At one end the junction does not follow the germline gene, possibly because of a read error. The V call is TRBV7-7, the J call TRBJ2-5; a possible D gene is TRBD1 (5 bases). CDR1 and CDR2 from the germline V gene are SSHAT and FNYEAQ (reference sequence). The CDR3 contains 20 residues. CDR3: CASSLVRVTKGLPSQETQYF. In DNA, the CDR3 is TGTGCTAGCAGCTTAGTGCGCGTCACGAAGGGGCTGCCCTCCCAAGAGACCCAGTACTTC.

The gene calls are TRBV6-1 and TRBJ2-4, with 7 bases that match TRBD2. Per the germline V gene, CDR1 is MNHNS and CDR2 is SASEGT. The CDR3 sequence is 11 residues long. Trimming removed 6 bases from V and 12 bases from J; junction bases left unmatched: 5. The CDR3 DNA is TGTGCCAGCAGAAGCGGGACGAGTCAGTACTTC. Translating it yields CASRSGTSQYF.

The V call is TRBV9, the J call TRBJ2-7, with 9 bases identical to TRBD2. This CDR3 spans 15 amino acids. V lost 4 bases and J lost 3; bases outside the gene matches: 8. Germline V gene sequence: CDR1 SGDLS, CDR2 YYNGEE. Here the CDR3 DNA reads TGTGCCAGCAGCATTAGCGGGGGCCCTCTCTACGAGCAGTACTTC. It encodes CASSISGGPLYEQYF.

This clonotype was counted a single time. The J gene is TRBJ2-6, the V gene TRBV12-5; D perhaps matches TRBD1 (5 bases). The CDR3 totals 20 residues. Trimming shortened V by 0 bases and J by 0 bases, and 18 bases separated the two germline ends. Germline CDR1 reads LGHNT; CDR2 reads FRNRAP. The CDR3 DNA sequence: TGTGCTAGTGGTTTGGTAAGCCCGACAGTAAGGAGCTCTGGGGCCAACGTCCTGACTTTC. Translated: CASGLVSPTVRSSGANVLTF. The full variable domain, its missing parts supplied by reference TRBV12-5 and TRBJ2-6, is DARVTQTPRHKVTEMGQEVTMRCQPILGHNTVFWYRQTMMQGLELLAYFRNRAPLDDSGMPKDRFSAEMPDATLATLKIQPSEPRDSAVYFCASGLVSPTVRSSGANVLTFGAGSRLTVL.

Here the CDR3 reads CASSHRDSKTSYNEQFF. As DNA, the CDR3 is TGTGCCAGCAGCCACCGGGACAGCAAAACCTCCTACAATGAGCAGTTCTTC. The V gene is TRBV7-9, the J gene TRBJ2-1; 7 nucleotides align to TRBD1. Germline CDR1 SEHNR, CDR2 FQNEAQ (reference sequence). V lost 5 bases to trimming and J lost 0 bases; unmatched junction nucleotides: 10. CDR3 size: 17 residues.

This clonotype was counted a single time. The chain links TRBV12-3 or TRBV12-4 to TRBJ1-2; 10 bases match TRBD1. J lost 6 bases, V lost 5 bases, and 3 bases had no gene match. The CDR3 covers 13 residues. CDR3 loop: CASSGDRGHGYTF. CDR3 nucleotide sequence: TGTGCCAGCAGTGGCGACAGGGGGCATGGCTACACCTTC.